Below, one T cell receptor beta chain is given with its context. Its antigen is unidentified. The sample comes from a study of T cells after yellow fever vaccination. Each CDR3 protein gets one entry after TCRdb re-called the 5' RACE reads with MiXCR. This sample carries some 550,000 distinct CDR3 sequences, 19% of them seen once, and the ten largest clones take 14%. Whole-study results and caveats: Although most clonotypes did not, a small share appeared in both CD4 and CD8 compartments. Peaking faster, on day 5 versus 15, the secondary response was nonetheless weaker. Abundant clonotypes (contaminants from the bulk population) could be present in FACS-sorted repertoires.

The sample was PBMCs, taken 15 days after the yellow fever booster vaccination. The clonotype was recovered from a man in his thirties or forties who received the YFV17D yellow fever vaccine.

CDR3 sequence reads: CAWSGGGRQPQHF. CDR3 in DNA: TGTGCCTGGAGCGGAGGGGGCCGGCAGCCCCAGCATTTT. The rearrangement joins TRBV30 to TRBJ1-5, with 7 bases lining up with TRBD1. Germline CDR1 GTSNPN, CDR2 SVGIG (reference sequence). There are 13 residues in the CDR3. Losses at the gene ends were 3 bases for V and 7 bases for J; bases not matched to a gene: 6.